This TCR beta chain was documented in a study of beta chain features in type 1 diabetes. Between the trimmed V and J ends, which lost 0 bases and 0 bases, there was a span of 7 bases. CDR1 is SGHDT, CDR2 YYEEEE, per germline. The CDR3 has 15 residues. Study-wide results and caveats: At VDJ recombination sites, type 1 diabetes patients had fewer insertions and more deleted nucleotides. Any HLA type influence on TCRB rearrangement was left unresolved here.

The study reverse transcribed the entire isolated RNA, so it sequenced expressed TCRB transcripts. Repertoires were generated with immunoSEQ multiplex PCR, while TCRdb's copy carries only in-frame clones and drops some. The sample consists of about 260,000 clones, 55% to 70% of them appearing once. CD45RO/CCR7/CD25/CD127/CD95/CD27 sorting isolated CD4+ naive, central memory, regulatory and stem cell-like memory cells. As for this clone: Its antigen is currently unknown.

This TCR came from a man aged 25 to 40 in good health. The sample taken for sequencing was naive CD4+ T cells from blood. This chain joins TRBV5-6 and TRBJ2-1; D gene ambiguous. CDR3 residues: CASSLAESSYNEQFF. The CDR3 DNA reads TGTGCCAGCAGCTTGGCAGAGAGCTCCTACAATGAGCAGTTCTTC.